This TCR beta chain was sequenced for a study of OX40 agonist ivuxolimab in advanced cancers. Study-level background: The diagnoses of dose-escalation patients were hepatocellular carcinoma, melanoma, renal cell or head and neck cancer.

Study-level findings and limits: Expanded clones were, on average, more numerous in CD8+ T cells than in CD4+.

The data were produced by immunoSEQ multiplex PCR, yet TCRdb's version contains in-frame clones alone and is incomplete. The table has about 40,000 clones, roughly 91% seen once. Comment on this clone: What it binds is unknown.

The clonotype comes from an adult with an advanced solid tumor such as melanoma, head and neck, liver or kidney cancer. Sequenced here: CD4+ or CD8+ T cells sorted from blood, sampled in a trial of the OX40 agonist ivuxolimab.

In DNA form, the CDR3 reads TGTGCCAGCAGCCCAACCGGGGCCGGCACCGGGGAGCTGTTTTTT. Its protein is CASSPTGAGTGELFF. The chain joins TRBV7-2 to TRBJ2-2; D might be TRBD1 or TRBD2, each matching 5 bases. The CDR3 is 15 amino acids. The V end lost 5 bases, the J end lost 4 bases, and 14 bases lay between the germline ends. Looked up from germline, CDR1 is SGHTA and CDR2 is FQGNSA.